This TCR beta chain was sequenced for a study of T cell clones after liver transplantation. The table came from immunoSEQ multiplex PCR; TCRdb's copy has only in-frame clones and leaves some out. The sample consists of 95,000 to 130,000 clones, 90% of them appearing once. The trim removed 4 bases at V and 4 bases at J, leaving 12 bases unmatched. The germline gives CDR1 SGHNT, CDR2 YENEEA. The CDR3 extends over 17 amino acids. For this clone: This CDR3 is also generated by other DNA sequences in the sample.

The rearrangement links TRBV11-3 to TRBJ2-5; 10 bases map to TRBD2. The sample consisted of CD4+ T cells from blood, taken 12 months after liver transplant. This sequence originates from a human patient who received a liver transplant. The graft donor may have given rise to some T cells. Written as DNA, the CDR3 is TGTGCCAGCAGCTGGGCCAGCGGGAGGGTAGATGGAGAGACCCAGTACTTC. Translation: CASSWASGRVDGETQYF. Combining the CDR3 with reference TRBV11-3 and TRBJ2-5 gives the whole variable domain EAGVVQSPRYKIIEKKQPVAFWCNPISGHNTLYWYLQNLGQGPELLIRYENEEAVDDSQLPKDRFSAERLKGVDSTLKIQPAELGDSAVYLCASSWASGRVDGETQYFGPGTRLLVL.